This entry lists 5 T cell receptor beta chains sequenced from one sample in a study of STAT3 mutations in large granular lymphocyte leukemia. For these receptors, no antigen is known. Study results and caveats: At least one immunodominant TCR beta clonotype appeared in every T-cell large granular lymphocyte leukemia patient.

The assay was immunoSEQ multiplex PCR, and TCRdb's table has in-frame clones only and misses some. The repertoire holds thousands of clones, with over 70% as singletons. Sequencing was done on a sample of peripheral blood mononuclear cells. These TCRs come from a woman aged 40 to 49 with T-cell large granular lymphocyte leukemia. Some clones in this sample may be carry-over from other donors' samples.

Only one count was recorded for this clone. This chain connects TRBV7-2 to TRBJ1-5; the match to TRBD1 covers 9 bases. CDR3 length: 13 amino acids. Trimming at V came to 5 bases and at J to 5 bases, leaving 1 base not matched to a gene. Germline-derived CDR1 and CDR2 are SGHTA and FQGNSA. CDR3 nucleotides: TGTGCCAGCAGCGGACAGGGGTATCAGCCCCAGCATTTT. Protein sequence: CASSGQGYQPQHF.

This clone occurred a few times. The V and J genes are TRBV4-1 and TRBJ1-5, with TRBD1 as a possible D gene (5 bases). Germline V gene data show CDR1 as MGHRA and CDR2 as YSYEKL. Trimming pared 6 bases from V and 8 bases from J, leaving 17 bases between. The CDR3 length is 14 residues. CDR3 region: CASSQWGTREPQHF. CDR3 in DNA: TGCGCCAGCAGTCAGTGGGGGACTCGGGAGCCCCAGCATTTT.

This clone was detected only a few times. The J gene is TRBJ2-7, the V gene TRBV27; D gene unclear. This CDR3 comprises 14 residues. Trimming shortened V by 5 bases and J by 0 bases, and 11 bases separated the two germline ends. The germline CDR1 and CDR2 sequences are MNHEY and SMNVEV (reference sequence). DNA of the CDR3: TGTGCCAGCAGTGTAGGACGAAGCTCCTACGAGCAGTACTTC. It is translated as CASSVGRSSYEQYF.

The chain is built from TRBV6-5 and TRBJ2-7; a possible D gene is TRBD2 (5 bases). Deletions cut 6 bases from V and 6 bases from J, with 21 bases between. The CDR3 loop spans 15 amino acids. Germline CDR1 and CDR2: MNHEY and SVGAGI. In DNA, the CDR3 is TGTGCCAGCAGCCCGGCTCCCGGGGATGGTTTCGAGCAGTACTTC. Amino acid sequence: CASSPAPGDGFEQYF.

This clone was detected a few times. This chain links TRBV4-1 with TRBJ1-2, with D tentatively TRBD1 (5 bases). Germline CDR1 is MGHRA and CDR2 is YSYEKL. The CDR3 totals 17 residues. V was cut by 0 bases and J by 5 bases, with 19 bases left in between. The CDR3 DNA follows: TGCGCCAGCAGCCAAGATAGGGACGTAGGGAGCAATTATGGCTACACCTTC. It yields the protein CASSQDRDVGSNYGYTF.